These T cell receptor beta chains were read from a single sample in a study of shared clonotypes between healthy human individuals. The method was immunoSEQ multiplex PCR; TCRdb's version includes in-frame clones alone and lacks a portion of them. Of 1.4 million or so clones listed, about 98.5% are singletons. Sequencing used naive CD4+ T cells sorted from blood. The receptors were sampled from a man aged 30 to 39 in good health. Both conserved end residues are part of each CDR3. D genes are given only for firm matches. The size field is filled for only some rows; it gives once, few, many or a size class.

clone_size	j_call	v_call	d_call	cdr3_nt	cdr3_aa
NA	TRBJ2-3	TRBV18	TRBD2	TGTGCCAGCTCACCAGGGACTAGCGGGGTCACAGATACGCAGTATTTT	CASSPGTSGVTDTQYF
once	TRBJ1-3	TRBV7-2	NA	TGTGCCAGCAGCGTTCAACCGGGACAAGTCGGAAACACCATATATTTT	CASSVQPGQVGNTIYF
few	TRBJ2-7	TRBV5-8	NA	TGTGCCAGCAGCTTGGACAGGGCCTCCTACGAGCAGTACTTC	CASSLDRASYEQYF
NA	TRBJ2-5	TRBV5-1	NA	TGCGCCAGCAGCTTGACCTTTGAGACCCAGTACTTC	CASSLTFETQYF
NA	TRBJ1-1	TRBV10-3	NA	TGTGCCATCAGAGACAGGAATAACACTGAAGCTTTCTTT	CAIRDRNNTEAFF
NA	TRBJ2-7	TRBV27	TRBD2	TGTGCCAGCAGTTTCGAGCGAGCGGGAGCGCTAACTACCTACGAGCAGTACTTC	CASSFERAGALTTYEQYF
NA	TRBJ2-5	TRBV11-2	NA	TGTGCCAGCAGCCTCCCTTTACGGTTGTTAAACCAAGAGACCCAGTACTTC	CASSLPLRLLNQETQYF
once	TRBJ2-1	TRBV27	NA	TGTGCCAGCAGTTTGGCGACAGATACCTACAATGAGCAGTTCTTC	CASSLATDTYNEQFF
NA	TRBJ2-7	TRBV5-1	NA	TGCGCCAGCAGCTTGTATCCGGGGCAGTACGAGCAGTACTTC	CASSLYPGQYEQYF
NA	TRBJ2-2	TRBV14	NA	TGTGCCAGCAGCCAAGTCGTGACGAGAGGGGGGTCCGGGGAGCTGTTTTTT	CASSQVVTRGGSGELFF
NA	TRBJ2-1	TRBV5-1	TRBD2	TGCGCCAGCAGCTTGGAAGCGGGACACAATGAGCAGTTCTTC	CASSLEAGHNEQFF
NA	TRBJ2-7	TRBV28	TRBD1	TGTGCCAGCAGTTCGCAGGGGGTGCGGTACTTC	CASSSQGVRYF
NA	TRBJ2-3	TRBV7-2	NA	TGTGCCAGCAGCTTACTTGATACGCAGTATTTT	CASSLLDTQYF
NA	TRBJ2-1	TRBV5-1	TRBD2	TGCGCCAGCAGCCTCATACCCAGGGGTAGCGGGATTCGGCATGAGCAGTTCTTC	CASSLIPRGSGIRHEQFF
NA	TRBJ1-2	TRBV11-2	TRBD1	TGTGCCAGCAGCTTAGTGGGGGCAGGGGGAAGCTATGGCTACACCTTC	CASSLVGAGGSYGYTF
NA	TRBJ2-5	TRBV5-1	NA	TGCGCCAGCAGCCAACCCACAGAGGAGACCCAGTACTTC	CASSQPTEETQYF
NA	TRBJ2-7	TRBV4-1	NA	TGCGCCAGCAGCCAAGATCCTCTGAACGAGCAGTACTTC	CASSQDPLNEQYF